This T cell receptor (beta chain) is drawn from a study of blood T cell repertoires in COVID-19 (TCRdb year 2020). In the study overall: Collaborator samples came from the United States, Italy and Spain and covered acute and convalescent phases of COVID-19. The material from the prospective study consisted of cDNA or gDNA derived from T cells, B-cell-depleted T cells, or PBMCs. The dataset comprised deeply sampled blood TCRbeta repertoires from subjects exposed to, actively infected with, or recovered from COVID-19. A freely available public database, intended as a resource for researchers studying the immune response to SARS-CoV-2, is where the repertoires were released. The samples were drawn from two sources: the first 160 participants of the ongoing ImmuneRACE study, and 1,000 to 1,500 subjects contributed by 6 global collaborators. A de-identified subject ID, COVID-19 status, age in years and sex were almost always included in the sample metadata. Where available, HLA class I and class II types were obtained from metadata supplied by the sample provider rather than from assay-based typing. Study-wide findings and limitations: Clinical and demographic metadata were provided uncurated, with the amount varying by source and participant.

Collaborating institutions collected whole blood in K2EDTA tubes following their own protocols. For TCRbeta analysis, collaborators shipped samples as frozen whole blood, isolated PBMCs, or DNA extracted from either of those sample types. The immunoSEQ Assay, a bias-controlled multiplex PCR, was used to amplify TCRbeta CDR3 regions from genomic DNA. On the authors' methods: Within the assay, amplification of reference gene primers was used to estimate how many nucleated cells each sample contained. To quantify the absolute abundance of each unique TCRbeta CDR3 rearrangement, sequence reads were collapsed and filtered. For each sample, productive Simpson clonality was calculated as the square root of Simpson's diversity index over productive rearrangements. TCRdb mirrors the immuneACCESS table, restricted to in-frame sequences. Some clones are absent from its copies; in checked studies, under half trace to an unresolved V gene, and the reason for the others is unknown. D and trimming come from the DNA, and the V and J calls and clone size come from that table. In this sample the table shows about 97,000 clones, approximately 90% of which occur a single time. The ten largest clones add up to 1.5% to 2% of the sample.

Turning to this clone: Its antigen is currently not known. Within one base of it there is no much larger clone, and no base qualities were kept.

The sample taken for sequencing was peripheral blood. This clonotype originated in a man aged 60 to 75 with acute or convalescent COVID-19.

The CDR3 is CASSFGQGTGELFF. The nucleotide sequence reads TGTGCCAGCAGCTTTGGACAGGGCACCGGGGAGCTGTTTTTT. The chain uses TRBV5-4 and TRBJ2-2, with TRBD1 identical over 8 junction bases. The CDR3 numbers 14 residues from cysteine through phenylalanine. Of the read, only the CDR3 DNA is kept; its 42 bases are in frame from base 1. From a lookup of the germline V gene (reference sequence), CDR1 and CDR2 are SGHNT and YYREEE. V trim: 2 bases; J trim: 4 bases; unmatched bases: 1. This CDR3, with the reference TRBV5-4 and TRBJ2-2 proteins standing in past its ends, gives the full variable domain ETGVTQSPTHLIKTRGQQVTLRCSSQSGHNTVSWYQQALGQGPQFIFQYYREEENGRGNFPPRFSGLQFPNYSSELNVNALELDDSALYLCASSFGQGTGELFFGEGSRLTVL.